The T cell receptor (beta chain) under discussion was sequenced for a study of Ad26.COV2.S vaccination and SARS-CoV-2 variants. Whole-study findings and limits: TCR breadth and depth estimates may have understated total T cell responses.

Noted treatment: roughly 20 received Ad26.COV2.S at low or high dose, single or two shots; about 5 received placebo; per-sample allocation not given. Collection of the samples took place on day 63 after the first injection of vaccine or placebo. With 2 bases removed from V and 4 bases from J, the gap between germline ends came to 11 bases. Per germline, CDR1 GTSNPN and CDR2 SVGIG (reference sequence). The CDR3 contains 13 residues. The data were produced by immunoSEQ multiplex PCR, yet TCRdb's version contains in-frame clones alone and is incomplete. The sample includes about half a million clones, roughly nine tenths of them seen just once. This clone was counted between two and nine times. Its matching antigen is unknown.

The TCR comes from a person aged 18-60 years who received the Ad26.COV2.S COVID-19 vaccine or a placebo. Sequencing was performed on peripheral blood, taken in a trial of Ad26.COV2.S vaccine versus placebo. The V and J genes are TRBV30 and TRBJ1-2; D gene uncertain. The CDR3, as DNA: TGTGCCTGGAGTTTGGAGAGAATCTATGGCTACACCTTC. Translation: CAWSLERIYGYTF.